This TCR beta chain stems from a study of patients with pleural tuberculosis. One entry per CDR3 protein, called by TCRdb with MiXCR from the reads. The repertoire holds 45,000 to 55,000 distinct CDR3 sequences, with 5.5% to 8% as singletons. The CDR3 has 9 amino acids. The V gene's germline CDR1 is SQVTM and CDR2 ANQGSEA. V lost 4 bases to trimming and J lost 5 bases, with 2 bases between them. The V call is TRBV29-1, the J call TRBJ2-5; D not resolved. The clonotype was recovered from a human donor with pleural tuberculosis. CDR3 protein: CSVGETQYF. The CDR3, as DNA: TGCAGCGTTGGCGAGACCCAGTACTTC.